One sample yielded the 9 T cell receptor beta chains listed below, sequenced in a study of regulatory T cells in long-lasting Graves disease. TCR beta libraries were built with iRepertoire HTBI primers and Arm-PCR of CDR3 regions. TCRdb itself ran the multiplex PCR reads through MiXCR, one entry per CDR3 protein. The sample lists 410,000 or so distinct CDR3 sequences; about 15% were seen once. Sample time point: newly diagnosed GD, antithyroid drugs for less than 3 months. RNA from PBMCs was the source of the TCR library. In addition, the sample was reused for a study of T cells in Graves' hyperthyroidism and ophthalmopathy.

Sample: peripheral blood mononuclear cells (PBMCs), taken at new diagnosis, from a patient treated with antithyroid drugs. The source of these receptors is a woman in her 30s with Graves disease.

This clonotype was seen ten or more times. This chain joins TRBV11-2 and TRBJ2-1, with D possibly being TRBD1 (5 bases). Trimming left V 6 bases short and J 4 bases short, with 19 bases between. This CDR3 comprises 16 residues. Germline V gene lookup returns CDR1 SGHAT and CDR2 FQNNGV. The CDR3: CASRVGFRTPYNEQFF. As DNA, the CDR3 is TGTGCCAGCAGGGTTGGGTTTCGGACACCGTACAATGAGCAGTTCTTC.

This clonotype showed up many times. CDR3 loop: CASSRDLSYNEQFF. CDR3 coding DNA: TGTGCCAGCAGCCGGGACTTATCCTACAATGAGCAGTTCTTC. This chain links TRBV13 with TRBJ2-1; D is perhaps TRBD2 (6 bases). V gave up 5 bases and J gave up 1 base, with 9 bases separating them. The germline CDR1 and CDR2 sequences are PRHDT and FYEKMQ (reference sequence). The CDR3 totals 14 residues.

This clonotype was recorded a few times. The chain carries TRBV29-1 and TRBJ2-7, with 8 bases matching TRBD2. Germline V gene lookup returns CDR1 SQVTM and CDR2 ANQGSEA. V shed 4 bases, J shed 2 bases, and the junction held 10 bases outside the gene matches. The CDR3 is 15 amino acids. This CDR3 reads CSVAGGTAGAYEQYF. CDR3 nucleotide sequence: TGCAGCGTTGCGGGGGGGACGGCAGGGGCCTACGAGCAGTACTTC.

This clonotype was detected only a few times. CDR3 sequence (DNA): TGTGCCAGCACCGATTCAAACACCATATATTTT. Its translation is CASTDSNTIYF. The chain is built from TRBV7-9 and TRBJ1-3, with no clear D. Germline CDR1 is SEHNR and CDR2 is FQNEAQ (reference sequence). The CDR3 contains 11 residues. Trimming took 7 bases from V and 6 from J, leaving 7 bases between them.

This clonotype was counted a few times. The V and J genes are TRBV9 and TRBJ2-2; D is possibly TRBD1 (5 bases). The V gene lost 6 bases and the J gene lost 8 bases, with 8 bases spanning the gap. The germline gives CDR1 SGDLS, CDR2 YYNGEE. The CDR3 spans 11 residues. Here the CDR3 DNA reads TGTGCCAGCACCCCAGGGGGGGAGCTGTTTTTT. Translating gives CASTPGGELFF.

The table lists this clonotype with a few counts. The chain joins TRBV27 to TRBJ2-1; 7 positions agree with TRBD2. The CDR3 sequence is 15 residues long. Germline CDR1 reads MNHEY; CDR2 reads SMNVEV (reference sequence). V lost 3 bases and J lost 6; bases outside the gene matches: 8. CDR3 region: CASSFLGGGVNEQFF. CDR3 sequence (DNA): TGTGCCAGCAGTTTTTTGGGGGGGGGTGTCAATGAGCAGTTCTTC.

The V gene is TRBV20-1, the J gene TRBJ2-3; TRBD2 matches 10 bases. This CDR3 is built from 14 residues. J was trimmed by 5 bases and V by 3 bases; bases with no gene match: 5. Per the germline V gene, CDR1 is DFQATT and CDR2 is SNEGSKA (reference sequence). The CDR3 DNA reads as TGCAGTGCTAGGGGGCTAGCGGGAGTAGATACGCAGTATTTT. Translation: CSARGLAGVDTQYF.

V is TRBV7-9 and J is TRBJ2-2; TRBD2 matches at 7 bases. The CDR3 has 12 amino acids. V lost 6 bases, J lost 6 bases, and 1 base stayed unmatched. Germline loops: CDR1 SEHNR, CDR2 FQNEAQ (reference sequence). In nucleotides, the CDR3 is TGTGCCAGCAGTGCGGGAGCCGGGGAGCTGTTTTTT. The encoded protein is CASSAGAGELFF. The variable domain in full, completed from reference TRBV7-9 and TRBJ2-2, reads DTGVSQNPRHKITKRGQNVTFRCDPISEHNRLYWYRQTLGQGPEFLTYFQNEAQLEKSRLLSDRFSAERPKGSFSTLEIQRTEQGDSAMYLCASSAGAGELFFGEGSRLTVL.

The CDR3 region is CASSLLGAHSGNTIYF. The DNA of the CDR3 is TGTGCCAGCAGCTTACTAGGGGCTCACTCTGGAAACACCATATATTTT. The chain couples TRBV11-2 to TRBJ1-3; tentatively, D is TRBD1 (5 bases). Germline V CDR1 and CDR2: SGHAT, FQNNGV. This CDR3 region has 16 residues. The V and J ends lost 2 bases and 0 bases respectively, with 11 bases between them.